This T cell receptor (beta chain) was sequenced during a study of cytomegalovirus exposure and HLA in healthy donors. Study details: The 666 first-cohort repertoires shared a platform with the 120 or so validation repertoires, as reported in a later analysis.

The CDR3 covers 14 residues. The germline V and J ends were trimmed by 2 bases and 7 bases, with 9 bases remaining between them. The V gene's germline CDR1 is MGHDK and CDR2 SYGVNS. Study-level findings and limits: The authors listed 180 or so TCR beta chains as cytomegalovirus-associated. CMV antigen specificity of a few CMV-associated chains was confirmed in vitro. It was found in a later analysis that first-cohort TCR clusters tended to co-occur in the 100 to 150 validation repertoires.

Note on this clone: Its specificity is unknown.

The assay was immunoSEQ multiplex PCR, and TCRdb's table has in-frame clones only and misses some. The sample carries about 300,000 clones, approximately 87% recorded once. This chain joins TRBV25-1 and TRBJ1-6; D is possibly TRBD1 (5 bases). The sequencing sample was made of PBMCs. This sequence originates from a woman younger than 35 in good health and CMV-seronegative. The CDR3 loop is CASSERGSNSPLHF. CDR3 DNA: TGTGCCAGCAGTGAAAGGGGATCGAATTCACCCCTCCACTTT.